Each of the 23 T cell receptor beta chains below was sequenced from the same sample in a study of cytomegalovirus exposure and HLA in healthy donors. PCR amplification relied on 60 Vbeta primers (plus 13 Jbeta primers). TCRdb's table, derived via immunoSEQ multiplex PCR, lists solely in-frame clones and lacks some. The sample consists of about 140,000 clones, approximately 77% of them appearing once. Specimen: PBMCs. These TCRs come from a woman in her 40s in good health and CMV-seronegative.

This clone appeared a single time. This chain joins TRBV19 and TRBJ1-1; D not resolved. This CDR3 region has 13 residues. V shed 0 bases and J shed 5 bases, with 7 bases lying between them. Per the germline V gene, CDR1 is LNHDA and CDR2 is SQIVND (reference sequence). The CDR3 DNA reads as TGTGCCAGTAGTATAGATCCTCGTACTGAAGCTTTCTTT. It is translated as CASSIDPRTEAFF.

The V call is TRBV6-1, the J call TRBJ2-2, with D hard to call. Per the germline V gene, CDR1 is MNHNS and CDR2 is SASEGT. CDR3 size: 14 residues. Trimming stripped 6 bases from V and 1 base from J, with 9 bases between. CDR3 bases: TGTGCCAGCAGGTGGGCCCGGAACACCGGGGAGCTGTTTTTT. The encoded protein is CASRWARNTGELFF.

This clone has only a few counts. The CDR3 bases are TGTGCCAGCAGTTTATCAGGGGCGTCTGGAAACACCATATATTTT. Protein product: CASSLSGASGNTIYF. The chain has TRBV28 and TRBJ1-3; TRBD1 might be the D (6 bases). V dropped 1 base and J dropped 1 base, with 8 bases sitting between them. CDR1 is MDHEN, CDR2 SYDVKM, per germline. This CDR3 region has 15 residues.

The genes are TRBV6-5 and TRBJ2-3; a weak D match, TRBD2 (5 bases). Germline CDR1 MNHEY, CDR2 SVGAGI. V gave up 5 bases and J gave up 8 bases, with 14 bases separating them. This CDR3 has 13 amino acids. This CDR3 reads CASSTRVLGTQYF. CDR3 bases: TGTGCCAGCAGTACGAGGGTACTGGGTACGCAGTATTTT.

The V call is TRBV19, the J call TRBJ1-2; weak D call: TRBD1 (6 bases). The V gene lost 2 bases and the J gene lost 0 bases, with 7 bases spanning the gap. Germline V gene sequence: CDR1 LNHDA, CDR2 SQIVND (reference sequence). The CDR3 loop spans 14 amino acids. The CDR3 region is CASSIQGSNYGYTF. In DNA, the CDR3 is TGTGCCAGTAGTATACAGGGGTCTAACTATGGCTACACCTTC.

The chain combines TRBV18 with TRBJ2-5; 12 bases map to TRBD2. Trimming removed 2 bases from V and 2 bases from J; junction bases left unmatched: 3. This CDR3 region has 16 residues. The germline gives CDR1 KGHSH, CDR2 LQKENI. CDR3 in amino acids: CASSPGLAGLQETQYF. The CDR3, as DNA: TGTGCCAGCTCACCAGGACTAGCGGGGCTTCAAGAGACCCAGTACTTC.

About this clone: A junction end diverges from the germline sequence, so it may reflect a read error. The chain employs TRBV29-1 and TRBJ1-2; D is undetermined. The CDR3 length is 14 residues. Germline loops: CDR1 SQVTM, CDR2 ANQGSEA. The chain's CDR3 is CSAAGEISGYDYTF. The CDR3 DNA reads as TGCAGCGCCGCTGGGGAGATCTCAGGCTATGACTACACCTTC. The variable domain in full, completed from reference TRBV29-1 and TRBJ1-2, reads SAVISQKPSRDICQRGTSLTIQCQVDSQVTMMFWYRQQPGQSLTLIATANQGSEATYESGFVIDKFPISRPNLTFSTLTVSNMSPEDSSIYLCSAAGEISGYDYTFGSGTRLTVV.

This clone was observed a single time. The chain recombines TRBV9 with TRBJ2-5; possibly TRBD1 for D (5 bases). The germline V gene has CDR1 SGDLS and CDR2 YYNGEE. V gave up 0 bases and J gave up 1 base, with 19 bases separating them. The CDR3 contains 18 residues. CDR3 residues: CASSVASGSGRVQETQYF. The CDR3 DNA sequence: TGTGCCAGCAGCGTAGCTAGTGGGTCGGGCAGGGTCCAAGAGACCCAGTACTTC.

This sequence joins TRBV10-3 and TRBJ2-2, with 7 bases fitting TRBD1. Germline CDR1 ENHRY, CDR2 SYGVKD. V lost 8 bases and J lost 7; bases outside the gene matches: 13. The CDR3 spans 15 residues. The DNA of the CDR3 is TGTGCCATCCGCCCCGCTAGGGGGCAGGACGGGGAGCTGTTTTTT. Its protein is CAIRPARGQDGELFF.

The chain combines TRBV28 with TRBJ2-3; TRBD1 aligns across 10 bases. Germline V CDR1 and CDR2: MDHEN, SYDVKM. V shed 3 bases, J shed 4 bases, and the junction held 7 bases outside the gene matches. CDR3 size: 16 residues. CDR3 protein: CASSFSGQGWADTQYF. The DNA for the CDR3 is TGTGCCAGCAGTTTCTCGGGACAGGGGTGGGCAGATACGCAGTATTTT. Combining the CDR3 with reference TRBV28 and TRBJ2-3 gives the whole variable domain DVKVTQSSRYLVKRTGEKVFLECVQDMDHENMFWYRQDPGLGLRLIYFSYDVKMKEKGDIPEGYSVSREKKERFSLILESASTNQTSMYLCASSFSGQGWADTQYFGPGTRLTVL.

This clone has more than one count but fewer than ten. This CDR3 reads CASSSYWGAPYEQYF. The CDR3 DNA is TGCGCCAGCAGCTCATACTGGGGAGCCCCCTACGAGCAGTACTTC. The chain has TRBV5-1 and TRBJ2-7, with D possibly being TRBD2 (5 bases). Trimming shortened V by 3 bases and J by 2 bases, and 15 bases separated the two germline ends. CDR1 SGHRS and CDR2 YFSETQ come from the germline V gene. This CDR3 spans 15 amino acids.

This sequence joins TRBV2 and TRBJ2-2; D is undetermined. The germline V gene has CDR1 SNHLY and CDR2 FYNNEI. The CDR3 totals 13 residues. V was clipped by 5 bases and J by 7 bases, with 11 bases between them. In DNA form, the CDR3 reads TGTGCCAGCAGTAACGAAGCCGGCGGGGAGCTGTTTTTT. It is translated as CASSNEAGGELFF.

This clone was counted a few times. The chain recombines TRBV4-1 with TRBJ2-3; possibly TRBD1 for D (5 bases). This CDR3 contains 15 residues. Germline lookup yields CDR1 MGHRA and CDR2 YSYEKL. Between the trimmed V and J ends, which lost 0 bases and 5 bases, there was a span of 12 bases. CDR3 sequence reads: CASSQDPVQGDTQYF. In DNA form, the CDR3 reads TGCGCCAGCAGCCAAGACCCCGTCCAGGGAGATACGCAGTATTTT.

This chain links TRBV7-6 with TRBJ2-7; 7 bases are a match to TRBD1. The V and J ends lost 1 base and 6 bases, in that order; junction bases with no gene match: 6. Germline V lookup: CDR1 SGHVS, CDR2 FNYEAQ. This CDR3 is 14 amino acids long. The CDR3 is CASSLEGGFPEQYF. CDR3 coding DNA: TGTGCCAGCAGCTTAGAAGGGGGCTTTCCCGAGCAGTACTTC.

This sequence joins TRBV19 and TRBJ1-3; 10 nucleotides match TRBD1. Trimming at V came to 8 bases and at J to 5 bases, leaving 6 bases not matched to a gene. The CDR3 has 14 amino acids. CDR1 is LNHDA, CDR2 SQIVND, per germline (reference sequence). CDR3 bases: TGTGCCAGTGGGGACAGGGGAGAAAGAAACACCATATATTTT. This gives the protein CASGDRGERNTIYF.

A few counts support this clone. The chain links TRBV2 to TRBJ1-2; the match to TRBD1 covers 7 bases. The trim removed 7 bases at V and 2 bases at J, leaving 7 bases unmatched. The CDR3 is 14 residues long. Germline CDR1 and CDR2: SNHLY and FYNNEI. The chain's CDR3 is CASTQEGANYGYTF. DNA of the CDR3: TGTGCCAGCACCCAAGAGGGGGCAAACTATGGCTACACCTTC.

The chain uses TRBV5-6 and TRBJ2-5; TRBD1 matches 7 bases. The closer fit of TRBJ2-7 to the DNA end suggests the J call may be wrong. CDR1 and CDR2 from the germline V gene are SGHDT and YYEEEE. The CDR3 extends over 14 amino acids. The DNA for the CDR3 is TGTGCCAGCAGCTGGGACAGATCAGCCTACGAGCAGTACTTC. Translating gives CASSWDRSAYEQYF.

The gene calls are TRBV11-2 and TRBJ1-2; D call uncertain. Trimming stripped 5 bases from V and 7 bases from J, with 11 bases between. This CDR3 has 12 residues. Germline V gene lookup returns CDR1 SGHAT and CDR2 FQNNGV. The CDR3: CASSLLLGGYTF. For the CDR3, the DNA is TGTGCCAGCAGCCTACTATTGGGTGGCTACACCTTC.

In its sample, this clone was seen a few times. This sequence joins TRBV5-6 and TRBJ1-2; unclear D gene. V was pared by 1 base and J by 4 bases, with 11 bases between. Germline V lookup: CDR1 SGHDT, CDR2 YYEEEE. CDR3 length equals 14 residues. As DNA, the CDR3 is TGTGCCAGCAGCTTGAACGAGCTATCCTATGGCTACACCTTC. It is translated as CASSLNELSYGYTF.

Only a few counts were recorded for this clone. The rearrangement joins TRBV5-8 to TRBJ1-2; 10 nucleotides line up with TRBD1. This CDR3 comprises 17 residues. From germline, CDR1 is SGHTS and CDR2 YDEGEE. J lost 4 bases, V lost 2 bases, and 11 bases had no gene match. CDR3 DNA sequence: TGTGCCAGCAGCTTCACCGGGACAGGGGACGGATTCTATGGCTACACCTTC. This translates into CASSFTGTGDGFYGYTF.

This clone was recorded only once. The chain uses TRBV5-1 and TRBJ2-3; tentative D call: TRBD1 (5 bases). Germline V gene sequence: CDR1 SGHRS, CDR2 YFSETQ. This CDR3 region has 15 residues. V was trimmed by 0 bases and J by 0 bases, leaving 8 bases between them. CDR3 sequence: CASSLETASTDTQYF. For the CDR3, the DNA is TGCGCCAGCAGCTTGGAGACAGCTAGCACAGATACGCAGTATTTT. Supplemented by reference TRBV5-1 and TRBJ2-3, the full variable domain reads KAGVTQTPRYLIKTRGQQVTLSCSPISGHRSVSWYQQTPGQGLQFLFEYFSETQRNKGNFPGRFSGRQFSNSRSEMNVSTLELGDSALYLCASSLETASTDTQYFGPGTRLTVL.

The V call is TRBV25-1, the J call TRBJ2-7, with a tentative D call TRBD2 (6 bases). Deletions cut 8 bases from V and 0 bases from J, with 11 bases between. The CDR3 is 13 residues long. From germline, CDR1 is MGHDK and CDR2 SYGVNS. CDR3 in amino acids: CASGPGLSYEQYF. For the CDR3, the DNA is TGTGCCAGCGGGCCGGGACTCTCCTACGAGCAGTACTTC.

Worth noting for this clone: Other DNA sequences in this specimen translate into the identical CDR3. J is TRBJ1-1 and V is TRBV5-1; D remains ambiguous. The CDR3 has 13 amino acids. The V end was cut by 1 base, the J end by 4 bases, with 8 bases between. Germline V gene lookup returns CDR1 SGHRS and CDR2 YFSETQ. CDR3 bases: TGCGCCAGCAGCTTGCGAGGTGGCACTGAAGCTTTCTTT. Amino acids: CASSLRGGTEAFF.